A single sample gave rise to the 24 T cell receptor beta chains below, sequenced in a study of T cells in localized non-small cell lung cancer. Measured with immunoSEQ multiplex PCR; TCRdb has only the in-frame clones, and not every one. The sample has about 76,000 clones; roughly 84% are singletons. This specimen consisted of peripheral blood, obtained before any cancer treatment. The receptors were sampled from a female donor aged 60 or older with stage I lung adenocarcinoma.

The CDR3 region has the DNA TGTGCCAGCTCACCCCCGGCGGGAGAGACCCAGTACTTC. Translated, it gives CASSPPAGETQYF. The chain combines TRBV18 with TRBJ2-5, with D perhaps matching TRBD2 (5 bases). The CDR3 runs to 13 residues. V dropped 3 bases and J dropped 4 bases, with 9 bases sitting between them. Germline V CDR1 and CDR2: KGHSH, LQKENI.

In DNA, the CDR3 is TGTGCCAGCTCACCAGGGACAGGGAAGAACGAGCAGTACTTC. Its translation is CASSPGTGKNEQYF. J is TRBJ2-7 and V is TRBV18; TRBD1 aligns across 9 bases. Unmatched junction bases numbered 4, after V lost 2 bases and J lost 5 bases. This CDR3 is 14 amino acids long. Germline V lookup: CDR1 KGHSH, CDR2 LQKENI.

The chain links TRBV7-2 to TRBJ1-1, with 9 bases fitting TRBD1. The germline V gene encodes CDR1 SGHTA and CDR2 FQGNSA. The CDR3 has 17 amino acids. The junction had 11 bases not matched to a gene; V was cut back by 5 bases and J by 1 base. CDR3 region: CASSPWDRAFRNTEAFF. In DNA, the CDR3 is TGTGCCAGCAGCCCCTGGGACAGGGCATTCCGGAACACTGAAGCTTTCTTT.

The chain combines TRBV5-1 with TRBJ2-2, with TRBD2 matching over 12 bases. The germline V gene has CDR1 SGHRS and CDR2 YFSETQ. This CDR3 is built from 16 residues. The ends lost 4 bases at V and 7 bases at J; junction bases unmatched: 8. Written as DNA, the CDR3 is TGCGCCAGCAGCCTAGGACTAGCGGGAAAAGACGGGGAGCTGTTTTTT. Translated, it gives CASSLGLAGKDGELFF.

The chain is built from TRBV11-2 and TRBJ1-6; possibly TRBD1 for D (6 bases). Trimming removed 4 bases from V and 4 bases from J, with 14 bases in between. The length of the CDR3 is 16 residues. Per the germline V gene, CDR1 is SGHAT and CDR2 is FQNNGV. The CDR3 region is CASSSATGSYNSPLHF. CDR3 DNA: TGTGCCAGCAGCTCCGCCACAGGGTCTTATAATTCACCCCTCCACTTT.

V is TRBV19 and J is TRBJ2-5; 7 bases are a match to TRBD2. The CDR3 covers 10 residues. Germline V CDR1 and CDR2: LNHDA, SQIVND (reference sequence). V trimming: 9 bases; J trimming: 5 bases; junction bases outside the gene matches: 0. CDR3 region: CASGRETQYF. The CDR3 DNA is TGTGCCAGCGGGAGGGAGACCCAGTACTTC.

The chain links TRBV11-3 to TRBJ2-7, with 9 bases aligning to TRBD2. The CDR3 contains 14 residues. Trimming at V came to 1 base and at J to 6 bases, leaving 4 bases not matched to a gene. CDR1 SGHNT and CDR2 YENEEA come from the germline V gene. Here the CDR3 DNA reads TGTGCCAGCAGCTTAGTGGCGGGAGGGGCCGAGCAGTACTTC. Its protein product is CASSLVAGGAEQYF.

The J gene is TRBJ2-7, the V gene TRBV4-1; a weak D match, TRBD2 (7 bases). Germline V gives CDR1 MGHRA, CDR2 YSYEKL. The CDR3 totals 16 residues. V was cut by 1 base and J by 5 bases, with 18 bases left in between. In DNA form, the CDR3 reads TGCGCCAGCAGCCAAGGGGCGGGGGCGGCCCTGGACGAGCAGTACTTC. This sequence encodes CASSQGAGAALDEQYF.

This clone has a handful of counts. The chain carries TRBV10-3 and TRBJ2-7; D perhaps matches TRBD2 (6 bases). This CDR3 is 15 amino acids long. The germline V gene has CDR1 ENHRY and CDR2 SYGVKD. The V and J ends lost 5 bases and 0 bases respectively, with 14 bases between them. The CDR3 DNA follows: TGTGCCATCAGTCCCGGGACTTACAGCTCCTACGAGCAGTACTTC. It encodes CAISPGTYSSYEQYF.

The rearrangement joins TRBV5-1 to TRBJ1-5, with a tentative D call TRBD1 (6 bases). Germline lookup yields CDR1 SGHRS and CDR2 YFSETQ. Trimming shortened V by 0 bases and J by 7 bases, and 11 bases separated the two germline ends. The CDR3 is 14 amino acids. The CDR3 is CASSLVGGGQPQHF. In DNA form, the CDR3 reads TGCGCCAGCAGCTTGGTAGGGGGGGGACAGCCCCAGCATTTT. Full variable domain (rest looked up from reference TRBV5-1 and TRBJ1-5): KAGVTQTPRYLIKTRGQQVTLSCSPISGHRSVSWYQQTPGQGLQFLFEYFSETQRNKGNFPGRFSGRQFSNSRSEMNVSTLELGDSALYLCASSLVGGGQPQHFGDGTRLSIL.

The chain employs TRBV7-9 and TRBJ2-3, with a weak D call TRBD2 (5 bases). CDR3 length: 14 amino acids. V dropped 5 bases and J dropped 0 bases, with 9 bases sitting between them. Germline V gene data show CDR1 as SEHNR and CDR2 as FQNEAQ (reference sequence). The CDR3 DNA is TGTGCCAGCAGCCGGACTGCCAGCACAGATACGCAGTATTTT. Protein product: CASSRTASTDTQYF.

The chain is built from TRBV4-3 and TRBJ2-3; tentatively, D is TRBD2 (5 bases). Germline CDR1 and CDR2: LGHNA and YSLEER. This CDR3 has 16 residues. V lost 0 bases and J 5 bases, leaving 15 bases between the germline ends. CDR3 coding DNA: TGCGCCAGCAGCCAAGATCACCGGGGAGTGGGAGATACGCAGTATTTT. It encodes CASSQDHRGVGDTQYF.

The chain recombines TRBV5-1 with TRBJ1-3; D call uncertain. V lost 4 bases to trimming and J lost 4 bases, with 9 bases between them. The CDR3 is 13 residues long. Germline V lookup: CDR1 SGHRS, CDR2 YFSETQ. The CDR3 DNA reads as TGCGCCAGCAGCGAGGACGGGGGAAACACCATATATTTT. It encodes CASSEDGGNTIYF.

The chain's CDR3 is CASSSSGQGAVGYTF. CDR3 in DNA: TGCGCCAGCAGCTCATCGGGACAGGGGGCGGTCGGCTACACCTTC. The V and J genes are TRBV5-1 and TRBJ1-2, with 12 positions matching TRBD1. The junction had 8 bases not matched to a gene; V was cut back by 3 bases and J by 8 bases. The CDR3 extends over 15 amino acids. The germline CDR1 and CDR2 sequences are SGHRS and YFSETQ.

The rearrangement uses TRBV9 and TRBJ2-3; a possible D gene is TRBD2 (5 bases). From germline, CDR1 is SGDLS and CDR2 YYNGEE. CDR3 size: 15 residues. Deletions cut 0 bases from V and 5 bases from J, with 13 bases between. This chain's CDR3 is CASSVAGSAGDTQYF. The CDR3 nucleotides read TGTGCCAGCAGCGTAGCGGGGAGTGCAGGAGATACGCAGTATTTT.

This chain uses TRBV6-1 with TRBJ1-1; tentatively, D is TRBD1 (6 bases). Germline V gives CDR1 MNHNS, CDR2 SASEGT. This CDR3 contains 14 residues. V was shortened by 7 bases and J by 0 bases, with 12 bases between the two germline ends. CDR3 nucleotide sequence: TGTGCCAGCATGAGGGACATAGTGAACACTGAAGCTTTCTTT. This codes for CASMRDIVNTEAFF.

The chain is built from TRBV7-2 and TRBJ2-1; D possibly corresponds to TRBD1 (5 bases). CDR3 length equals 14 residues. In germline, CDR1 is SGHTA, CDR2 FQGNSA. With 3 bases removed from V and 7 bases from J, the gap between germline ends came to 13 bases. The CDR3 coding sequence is TGTGCCAGCAGCTTTTTAGGGGCAGTAAATGAGCAGTTCTTC. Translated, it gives CASSFLGAVNEQFF.

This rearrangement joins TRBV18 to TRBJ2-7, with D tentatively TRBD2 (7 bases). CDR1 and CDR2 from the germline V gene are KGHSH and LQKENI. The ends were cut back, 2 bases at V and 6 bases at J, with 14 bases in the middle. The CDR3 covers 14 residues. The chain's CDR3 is CASSPTGRVSEQYF. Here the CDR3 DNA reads TGTGCCAGCTCACCAACAGGGAGGGTCTCCGAGCAGTACTTC. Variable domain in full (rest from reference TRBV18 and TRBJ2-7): NAGVMQNPRHLVRRRGQEARLRCSPMKGHSHVYWYRQLPEEGLKFMVYLQKENIIDESGMPKERFSAEFPKEGPSILRIQQVVRGDSAAYFCASSPTGRVSEQYFGPGTRLTVT.

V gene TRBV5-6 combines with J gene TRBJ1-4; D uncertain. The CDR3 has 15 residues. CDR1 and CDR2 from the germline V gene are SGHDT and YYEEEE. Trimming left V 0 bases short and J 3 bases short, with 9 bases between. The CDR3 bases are TGTGCCAGCAGCTTGGGCGCCACCTCTAATGAAAAACTGTTTTTT. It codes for CASSLGATSNEKLFF.

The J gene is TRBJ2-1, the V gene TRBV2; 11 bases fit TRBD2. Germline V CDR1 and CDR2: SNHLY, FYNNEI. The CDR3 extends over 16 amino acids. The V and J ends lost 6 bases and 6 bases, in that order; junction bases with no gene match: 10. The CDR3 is CASRTLAGGRANEQFF. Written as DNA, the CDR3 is TGTGCCAGCAGGACCTTAGCGGGAGGGCGGGCCAATGAGCAGTTCTTC.

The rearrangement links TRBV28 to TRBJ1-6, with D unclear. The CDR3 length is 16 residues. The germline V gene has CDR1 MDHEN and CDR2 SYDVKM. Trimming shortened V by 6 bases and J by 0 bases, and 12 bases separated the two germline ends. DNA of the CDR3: TGTGCCAGCAGCCGGGGTTGGGGCTCCTATAATTCACCCCTCCACTTT. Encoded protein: CASSRGWGSYNSPLHF.

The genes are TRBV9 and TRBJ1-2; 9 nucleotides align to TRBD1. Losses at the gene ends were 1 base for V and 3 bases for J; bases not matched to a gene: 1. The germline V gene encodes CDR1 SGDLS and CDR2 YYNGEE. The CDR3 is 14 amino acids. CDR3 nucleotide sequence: TGTGCCAGCAGCGTAACAGGGGGCGACTATGGCTACACCTTC. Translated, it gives CASSVTGGDYGYTF.

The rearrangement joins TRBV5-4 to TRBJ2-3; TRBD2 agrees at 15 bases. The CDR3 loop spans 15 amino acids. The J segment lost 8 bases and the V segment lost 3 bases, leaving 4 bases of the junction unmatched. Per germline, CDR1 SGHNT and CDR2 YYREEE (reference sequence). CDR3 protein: CASSSGLAGGGTQYF. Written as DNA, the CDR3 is TGTGCCAGCAGCTCGGGACTAGCGGGGGGTGGTACGCAGTATTTT.

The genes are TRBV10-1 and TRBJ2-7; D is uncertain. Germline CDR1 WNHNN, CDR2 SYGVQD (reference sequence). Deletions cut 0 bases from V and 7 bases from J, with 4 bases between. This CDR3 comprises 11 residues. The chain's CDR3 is CASSESWEQYF. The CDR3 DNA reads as TGCGCCAGCAGTGAGTCTTGGGAGCAGTACTTC.